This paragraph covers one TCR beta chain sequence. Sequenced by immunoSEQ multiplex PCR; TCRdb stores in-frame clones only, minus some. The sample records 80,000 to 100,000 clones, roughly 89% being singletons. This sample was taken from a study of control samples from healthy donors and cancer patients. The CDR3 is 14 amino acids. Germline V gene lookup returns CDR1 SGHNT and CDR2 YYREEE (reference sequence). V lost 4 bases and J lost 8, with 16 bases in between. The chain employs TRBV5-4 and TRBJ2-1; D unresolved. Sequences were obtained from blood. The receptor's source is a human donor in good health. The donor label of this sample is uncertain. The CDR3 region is CASSPRAGADEQFF. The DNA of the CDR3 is TGTGCCAGCAGCCCCCGGGCAGGTGCCGATGAGCAGTTCTTC. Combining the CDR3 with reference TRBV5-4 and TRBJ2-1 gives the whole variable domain ETGVTQSPTHLIKTRGQQVTLRCSSQSGHNTVSWYQQALGQGPQFIFQYYREEENGRGNFPPRFSGLQFPNYSSELNVNALELDDSALYLCASSPRAGADEQFFGPGTRLTVL.